The 7 T cell receptor beta chains reported below all come from one sample, sequenced in a study of patients and donors after allogeneic stem cell transplantation (dated by TCRdb to about 2020). Library preparation employed RT-PCR. This sample was sequenced with a NextSeq 550. Clones were called with MiXCR by TCRdb after fastp trimmed the public reads at Q25, and only in-frame beta chains were retained. Every distinct CDR3 protein forms one entry, paired with its most common genes and DNA. The sample yields about 89,000 distinct CDR3 sequences; roughly 48% were counted once. 60% to 75% of the sample is taken by the ten largest. What was sequenced was blood, either unsorted or a sorted T cell fraction (not recorded which). The receptors here all came from a human donor who was either an allogeneic HSCT recipient or a stem cell or donor lymphocyte infusion donor (not recorded which). It is not recorded whose cells these are; they may come from a transplant donor.

The gene calls are TRBV7-9 and TRBJ2-7; 8 bases fit TRBD1. This CDR3 contains 16 residues. V gave up 1 base and J gave up 2 bases; unmatched junction bases: 7. The germline gives CDR1 SEHNR, CDR2 FQNEAQ (reference sequence). CDR3 DNA sequence: TGTGCCAGCAGCTTAGGAGCCCCGGACAGGGCCTACGAGCAGTACTTC. As protein: CASSLGAPDRAYEQYF.

The V call is TRBV11-2, the J call TRBJ1-2; D gene uncertain. Germline assignment: CDR1 SGHAT and CDR2 FQNNGV. Trimming pared 4 bases from V and 8 bases from J, leaving 8 bases between. This CDR3 spans 11 amino acids. The CDR3 nucleotides read TGTGCCAGCAGCTCCGCTCCGGGCTACACCTTC. Protein: CASSSAPGYTF.

This clonotype was observed a few times. The chain employs TRBV12-3 or TRBV12-4 and TRBJ1-1, with a possible D match to TRBD1 (5 bases). This CDR3 comprises 16 residues. Trimming left V 5 bases short and J 4 bases short, with 20 bases between. In DNA, the CDR3 is TGTGCCAGCAGTCCGAGCGGGGGGGAGCGGGGCACTGAAGCTTTCTTT. This encodes CASSPSGGERGTEAFF.

The chain combines TRBV6-2 or TRBV6-3 with TRBJ2-1, with D possibly matching TRBD1 (5 bases). This CDR3 has 13 residues. Germline CDR1 reads MNHEY; CDR2 reads SVGEGT. Between the trimmed V and J ends, which lost 10 bases and 7 bases, there was a span of 17 bases. The chain's CDR3 is CATQGPLGNEQFF. For the CDR3, the DNA is TGTGCCACCCAGGGCCCTTTAGGGAATGAGCAGTTCTTC.

Many counts were recorded for this clonotype. The V call is TRBV24-1, the J call TRBJ1-5; D is unclear. Germline values: CDR1 KGHDR, CDR2 SFDVKD. V gave up 5 bases and J gave up 5 bases, with 12 bases separating them. The CDR3 is 14 residues long. The CDR3 protein is CATSGAETYQPQHF. Written as DNA, the CDR3 is TGTGCCACCAGTGGGGCAGAAACTTATCAGCCCCAGCATTTT.

This clonotype was observed a few times. V and J are TRBV7-9 and TRBJ1-4; TRBD1 agrees at 8 bases. The CDR3 is 14 residues long. Germline assignment: CDR1 SEHNR and CDR2 FQNEAQ (reference sequence). V shed 3 bases and J 10 bases; nucleotides not matched to a gene: 7. This CDR3 reads CASSLTGEEGKLFF. In DNA, the CDR3 is TGTGCCAGCAGCTTGACAGGGGAGGAGGGAAAACTGTTTTTT.

The rearrangement links TRBV20-1 to TRBJ2-2; D gene unclear. The CDR3 has 15 amino acids. Between the trimmed V and J ends, which lost 0 bases and 1 base, there was a span of 9 bases. Germline CDR1 is DFQATT and CDR2 is SNEGSKA (reference sequence). In nucleotides, the CDR3 is TGCAGTGCTAGAGATTTGAGGAAGAACACCGGGGAGCTGTTTTTT. Translated, it gives CSARDLRKNTGELFF.